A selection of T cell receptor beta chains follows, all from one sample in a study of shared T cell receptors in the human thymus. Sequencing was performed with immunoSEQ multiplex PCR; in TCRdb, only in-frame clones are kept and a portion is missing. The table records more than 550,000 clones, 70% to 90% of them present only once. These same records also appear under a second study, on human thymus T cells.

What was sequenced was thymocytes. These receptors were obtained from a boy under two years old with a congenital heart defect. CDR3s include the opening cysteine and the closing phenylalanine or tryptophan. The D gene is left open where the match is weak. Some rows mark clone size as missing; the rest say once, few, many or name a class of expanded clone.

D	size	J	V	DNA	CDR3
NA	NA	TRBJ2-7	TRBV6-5	TGTGCCAGCAGTGTTAGCGGAGACTACGAGCAGTACTTC	CASSVSGDYEQYF
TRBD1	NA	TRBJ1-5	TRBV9	TGTGCCAGCAGACTGATGCCGGGACAGGGACATCAGCCCCAGCATTTT	CASRLMPGQGHQPQHF
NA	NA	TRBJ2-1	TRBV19	TGTGCCAGTAGTATAGGGGACTGGATAAGCTCCTACAATGAGCAGTTCTTC	CASSIGDWISSYNEQFF
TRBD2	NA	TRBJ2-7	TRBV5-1	TGCGCCAGCAGCTTCCATGGGAGCGGGGCGGGCTACGAGCAGTACTTC	CASSFHGSGAGYEQYF
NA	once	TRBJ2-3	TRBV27	TGTGCCAGCAGTTTGGGGGGTACTGAAGATACGCAGTATTTT	CASSLGGTEDTQYF
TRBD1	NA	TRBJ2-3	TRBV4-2	TGTGCCAGCAGCCTGGACAGGACCACAGATACGCAGTATTTT	CASSLDRTTDTQYF
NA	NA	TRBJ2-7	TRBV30	TGTGCCTGGAGGGGGAGTCACGAGCAGTACTTC	CAWRGSHEQYF
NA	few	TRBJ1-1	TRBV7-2	TGTGCCAGCAGCTTAGCGCCCTTAGAGCCGAACACTGAAGCTTTCTTT	CASSLAPLEPNTEAFF
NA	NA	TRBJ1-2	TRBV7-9	TGTGCCAGCAGCTTAGATCCAGGGTTTGGCTACACCTTC	CASSLDPGFGYTF
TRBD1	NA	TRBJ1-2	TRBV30	TGTGCCTGGCAGGACAGGGCAACTTATGGCTACACCTTC	CAWQDRATYGYTF
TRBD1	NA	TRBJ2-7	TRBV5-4	TGTGCCAGCAGCCGCCGGGGACAGGGGAGATACGAGCAGTACTTC	CASSRRGQGRYEQYF